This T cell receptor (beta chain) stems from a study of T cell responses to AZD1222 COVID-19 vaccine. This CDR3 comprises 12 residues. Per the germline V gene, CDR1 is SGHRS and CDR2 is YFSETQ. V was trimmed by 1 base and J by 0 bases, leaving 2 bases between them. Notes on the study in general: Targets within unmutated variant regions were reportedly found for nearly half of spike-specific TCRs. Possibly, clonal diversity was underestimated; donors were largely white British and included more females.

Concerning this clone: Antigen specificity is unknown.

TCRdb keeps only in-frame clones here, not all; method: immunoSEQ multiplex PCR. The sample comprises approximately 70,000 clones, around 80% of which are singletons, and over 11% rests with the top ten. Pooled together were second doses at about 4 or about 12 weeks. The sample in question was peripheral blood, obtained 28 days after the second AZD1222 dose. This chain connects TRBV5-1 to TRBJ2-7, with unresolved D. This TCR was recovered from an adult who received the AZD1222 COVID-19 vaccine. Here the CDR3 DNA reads TGCGCCAGCAGCTTGACCTCCTACGAGCAGTACTTC. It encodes CASSLTSYEQYF. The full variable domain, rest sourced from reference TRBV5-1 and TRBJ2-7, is KAGVTQTPRYLIKTRGQQVTLSCSPISGHRSVSWYQQTPGQGLQFLFEYFSETQRNKGNFPGRFSGRQFSNSRSEMNVSTLELGDSALYLCASSLTSYEQYFGPGTRLTVT.